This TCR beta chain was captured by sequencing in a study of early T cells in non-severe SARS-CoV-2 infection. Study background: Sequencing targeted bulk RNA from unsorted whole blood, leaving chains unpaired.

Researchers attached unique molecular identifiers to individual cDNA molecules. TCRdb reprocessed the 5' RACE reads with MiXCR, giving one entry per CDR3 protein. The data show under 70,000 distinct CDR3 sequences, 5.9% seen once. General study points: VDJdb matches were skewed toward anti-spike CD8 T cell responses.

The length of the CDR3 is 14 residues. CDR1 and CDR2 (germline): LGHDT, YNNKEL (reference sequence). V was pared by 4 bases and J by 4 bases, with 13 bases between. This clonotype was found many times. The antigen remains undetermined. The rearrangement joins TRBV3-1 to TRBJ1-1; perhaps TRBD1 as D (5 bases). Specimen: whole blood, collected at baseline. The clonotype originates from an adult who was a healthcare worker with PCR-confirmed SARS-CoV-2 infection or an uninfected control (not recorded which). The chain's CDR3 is CASSPWGRGTEAFF. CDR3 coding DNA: TGTGCCAGCAGCCCATGGGGGAGGGGCACTGAAGCTTTCTTT.